This T cell receptor beta chain was captured by sequencing in a study of cytomegalovirus exposure and HLA in healthy donors. It was with 60 Vbeta and 13 Jbeta primers that the PCR ran. The assay was immunoSEQ multiplex PCR, and TCRdb's table has in-frame clones only and misses some. The sample gives approximately 160,000 clones, roughly 82% of which show up once; 2.5% to 3% is in the top ten. Donors had nominal health at sampling but likely had unrecorded immune exposures. Trimming removed 0 bases from V and 6 bases from J, with 11 bases in between. The CDR3 length is 15 residues. Germline loops: CDR1 MNHEY, CDR2 SVGAGI.

This rearrangement joins TRBV6-5 to TRBJ1-4; possible D gene TRBD1, 5 bases. Sequenced sample: PBMCs. This clonotype was sampled from a woman aged 45 to 65 in good health and CMV-seropositive. CDR3 sequence reads: CASSYSWGYDEKLFF. The DNA for the CDR3 is TGTGCCAGCAGTTACTCTTGGGGCTACGATGAAAAACTGTTTTTT.